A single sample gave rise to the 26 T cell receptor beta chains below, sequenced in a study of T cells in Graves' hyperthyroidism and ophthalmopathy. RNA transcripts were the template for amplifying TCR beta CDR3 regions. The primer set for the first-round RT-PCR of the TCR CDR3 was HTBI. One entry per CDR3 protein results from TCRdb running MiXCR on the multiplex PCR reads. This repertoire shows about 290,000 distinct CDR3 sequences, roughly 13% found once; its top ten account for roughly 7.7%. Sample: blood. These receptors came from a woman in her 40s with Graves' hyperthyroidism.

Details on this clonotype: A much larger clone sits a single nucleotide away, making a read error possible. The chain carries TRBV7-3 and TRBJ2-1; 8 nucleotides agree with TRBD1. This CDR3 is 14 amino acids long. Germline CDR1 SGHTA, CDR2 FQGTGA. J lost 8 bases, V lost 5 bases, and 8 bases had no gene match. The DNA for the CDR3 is TGTGCCAGCAGCCGAACAGGGGGTACAGATGAGCAGTTCTTC. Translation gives CASSRTGGTDEQFF.

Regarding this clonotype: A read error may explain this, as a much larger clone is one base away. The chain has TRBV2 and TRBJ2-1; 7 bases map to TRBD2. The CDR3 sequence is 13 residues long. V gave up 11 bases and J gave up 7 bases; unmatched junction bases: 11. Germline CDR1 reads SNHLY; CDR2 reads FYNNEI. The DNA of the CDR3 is TGTGCCGGCAAAACGGGAGGAGGGAATGAGCAGTTCTTC. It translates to CAGKTGGGNEQFF. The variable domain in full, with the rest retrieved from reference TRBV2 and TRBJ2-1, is EPEVTQTPSHQVTQMGQEVILRCVPISNHLYFYWYRQILGQKVEFLVSFYNNEISEKSEIFDDQFSVERPDGSNFTLKIRSTKLEDSAMYFCAGKTGGGNEQFFGPGTRLTVL.

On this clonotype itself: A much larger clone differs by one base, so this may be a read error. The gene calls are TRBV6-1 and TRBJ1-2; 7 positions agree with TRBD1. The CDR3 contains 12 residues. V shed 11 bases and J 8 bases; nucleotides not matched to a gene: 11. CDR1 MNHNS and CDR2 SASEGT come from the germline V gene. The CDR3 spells CAGTTGDRGYTF. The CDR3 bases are TGTGCCGGCACAACAGGGGATCGAGGCTACACCTTC.

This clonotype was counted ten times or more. The CDR3 sequence: CASRLAGARNEQFF. The DNA of the CDR3 is TGTGCCAGCAGACTAGCGGGAGCGCGAAATGAGCAGTTCTTC. The chain links TRBV2 to TRBJ2-1; 11 bases line up with TRBD2. The ends lost 6 bases at V and 7 bases at J; junction bases unmatched: 5. The CDR3 is 14 residues long. Germline V gives CDR1 SNHLY, CDR2 FYNNEI.

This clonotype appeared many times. CDR3: CASSSPGQGGYGYTF. The CDR3 DNA follows: TGTGCCAGCAGTTCACCGGGACAGGGAGGCTATGGCTACACCTTC. V gene TRBV28 combines with J gene TRBJ1-2; TRBD1 matches at 9 bases. Trimming removed 4 bases from V and 4 bases from J; junction bases left unmatched: 7. The CDR3 loop spans 15 amino acids. From germline, CDR1 is MDHEN and CDR2 SYDVKM.

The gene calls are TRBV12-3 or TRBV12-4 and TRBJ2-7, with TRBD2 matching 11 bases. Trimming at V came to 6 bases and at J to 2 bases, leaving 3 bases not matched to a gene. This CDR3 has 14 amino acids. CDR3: CASRLTSGAYEQYF. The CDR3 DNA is TGTGCCAGCAGGCTGACTAGCGGGGCCTACGAGCAGTACTTC.

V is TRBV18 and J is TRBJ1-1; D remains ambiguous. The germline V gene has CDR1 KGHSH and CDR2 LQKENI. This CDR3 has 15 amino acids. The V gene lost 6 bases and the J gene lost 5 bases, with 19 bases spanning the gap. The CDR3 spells CASSLQTRVGTEAFF. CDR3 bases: TGTGCCAGCTCCCTTCAAACACGGGTCGGGACTGAAGCTTTCTTT.

The CDR3 DNA reads TGCAGTGCTAGAGATGGGGGACTAGCGACCTTCTCCTACAATGAGCAGTTCTTC. Translating gives CSARDGGLATFSYNEQFF. J is TRBJ2-1 and V is TRBV20-1, with TRBD2 matching 10 bases. CDR1 is DFQATT and CDR2 is SNEGSKA in the germline V gene (reference sequence). The CDR3 is made up of 18 amino acids. J was trimmed by 0 bases and V by 0 bases; bases with no gene match: 8.

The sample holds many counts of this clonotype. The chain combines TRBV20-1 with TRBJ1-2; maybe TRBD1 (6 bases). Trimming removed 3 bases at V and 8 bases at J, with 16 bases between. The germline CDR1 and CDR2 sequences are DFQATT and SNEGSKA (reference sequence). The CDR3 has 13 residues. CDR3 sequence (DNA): TGCAGTGCTAGGCACAGGGAGGTGCGCGGCTACACCTTC. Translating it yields CSARHREVRGYTF.

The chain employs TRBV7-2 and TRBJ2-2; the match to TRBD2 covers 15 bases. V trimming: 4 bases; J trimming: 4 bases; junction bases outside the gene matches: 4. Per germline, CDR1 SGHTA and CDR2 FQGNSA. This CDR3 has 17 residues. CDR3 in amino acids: CASSYQGLAGGTGELFF. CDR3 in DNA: TGTGCCAGCAGCTACCAGGGACTAGCGGGAGGCACCGGGGAGCTGTTTTTT. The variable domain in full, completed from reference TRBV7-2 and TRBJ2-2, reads GAGVSQSPSNKVTEKGKDVELRCDPISGHTALYWYRQSLGQGLEFLIYFQGNSAPDKSGLPSDRFSAERTGGSVSTLTIQRTQQEDSAVYLCASSYQGLAGGTGELFFGEGSRLTVL.

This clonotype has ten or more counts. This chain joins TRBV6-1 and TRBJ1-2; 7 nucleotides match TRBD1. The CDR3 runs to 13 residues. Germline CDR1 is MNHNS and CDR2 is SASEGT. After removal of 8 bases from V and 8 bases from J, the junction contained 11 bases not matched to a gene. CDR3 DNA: TGTGCCAGCGAGTCCAGGGGGTTCGACGGCTACACCTTC. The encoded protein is CASESRGFDGYTF.

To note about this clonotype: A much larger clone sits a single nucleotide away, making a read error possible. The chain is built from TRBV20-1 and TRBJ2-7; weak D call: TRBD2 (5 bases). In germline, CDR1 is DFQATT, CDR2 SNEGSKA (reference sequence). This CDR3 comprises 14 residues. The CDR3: CSARGTAGSCEQYF. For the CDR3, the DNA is TGCAGTGCTAGAGGTACGGCGGGCTCCTGCGAGCAGTACTTC.

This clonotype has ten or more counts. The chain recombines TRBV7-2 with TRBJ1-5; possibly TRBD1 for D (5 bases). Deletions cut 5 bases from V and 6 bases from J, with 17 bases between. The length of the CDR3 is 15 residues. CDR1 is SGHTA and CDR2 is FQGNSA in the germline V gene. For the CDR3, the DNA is TGTGCCAGCAGCCCTATCGGTGGGGGGACTCAGCCCCAGCATTTT. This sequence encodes CASSPIGGGTQPQHF.

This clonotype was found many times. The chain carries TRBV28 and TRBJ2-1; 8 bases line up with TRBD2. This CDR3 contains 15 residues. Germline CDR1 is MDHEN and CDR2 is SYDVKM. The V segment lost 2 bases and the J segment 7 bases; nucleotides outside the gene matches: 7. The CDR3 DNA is TGTGCCAGCAGTTTACCGGGAGGGCCAGGGAATGAGCAGTTCTTC. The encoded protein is CASSLPGGPGNEQFF.

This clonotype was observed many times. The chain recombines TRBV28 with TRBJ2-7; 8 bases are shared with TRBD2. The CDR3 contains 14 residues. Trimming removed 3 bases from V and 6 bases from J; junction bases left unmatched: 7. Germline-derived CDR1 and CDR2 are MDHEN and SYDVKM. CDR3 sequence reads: CASSFFAGGGEQYF. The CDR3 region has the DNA TGTGCCAGCAGTTTCTTTGCGGGAGGCGGCGAGCAGTACTTC. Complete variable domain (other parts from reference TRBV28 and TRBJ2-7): DVKVTQSSRYLVKRTGEKVFLECVQDMDHENMFWYRQDPGLGLRLIYFSYDVKMKEKGDIPEGYSVSREKKERFSLILESASTNQTSMYLCASSFFAGGGEQYFGPGTRLTVT.

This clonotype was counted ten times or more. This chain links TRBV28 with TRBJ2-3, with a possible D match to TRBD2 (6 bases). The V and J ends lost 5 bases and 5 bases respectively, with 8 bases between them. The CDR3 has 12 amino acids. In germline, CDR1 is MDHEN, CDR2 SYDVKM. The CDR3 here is CASSGGGDTQYF. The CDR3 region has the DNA TGTGCCAGCAGTGGGGGAGGAGATACGCAGTATTTT. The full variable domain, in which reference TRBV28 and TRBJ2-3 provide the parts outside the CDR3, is DVKVTQSSRYLVKRTGEKVFLECVQDMDHENMFWYRQDPGLGLRLIYFSYDVKMKEKGDIPEGYSVSREKKERFSLILESASTNQTSMYLCASSGGGDTQYFGPGTRLTVL.

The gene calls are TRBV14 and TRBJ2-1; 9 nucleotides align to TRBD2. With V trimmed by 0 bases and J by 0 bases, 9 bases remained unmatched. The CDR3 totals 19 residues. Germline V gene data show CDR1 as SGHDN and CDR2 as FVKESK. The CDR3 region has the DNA TGTGCCAGCAGCCAAGATTTTAGCGGGAGAGGAGGCTCCTACAATGAGCAGTTCTTC. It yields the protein CASSQDFSGRGGSYNEQFF.

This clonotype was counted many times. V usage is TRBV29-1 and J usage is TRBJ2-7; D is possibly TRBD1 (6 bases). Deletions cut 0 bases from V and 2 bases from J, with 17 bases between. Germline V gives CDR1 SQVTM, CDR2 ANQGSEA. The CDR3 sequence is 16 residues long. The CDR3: CSVEDRKGTLPYEQYF. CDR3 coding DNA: TGCAGCGTTGAAGATCGAAAAGGGACATTACCCTACGAGCAGTACTTC.

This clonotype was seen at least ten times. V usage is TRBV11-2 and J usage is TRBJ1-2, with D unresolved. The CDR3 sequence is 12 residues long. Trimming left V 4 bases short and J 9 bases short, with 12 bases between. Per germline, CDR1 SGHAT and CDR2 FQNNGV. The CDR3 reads CASSSAQGSYTF. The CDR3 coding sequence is TGTGCCAGCAGCTCCGCCCAAGGGAGCTACACCTTC.

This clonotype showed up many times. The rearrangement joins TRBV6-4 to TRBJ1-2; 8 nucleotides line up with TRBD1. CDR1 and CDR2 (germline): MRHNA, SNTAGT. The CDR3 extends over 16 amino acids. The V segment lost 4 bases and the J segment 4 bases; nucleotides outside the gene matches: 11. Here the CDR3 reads CASSGRGGDRTYGYTF. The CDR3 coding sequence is TGTGCCAGCAGTGGACGTGGAGGGGACAGGACCTATGGCTACACCTTC.

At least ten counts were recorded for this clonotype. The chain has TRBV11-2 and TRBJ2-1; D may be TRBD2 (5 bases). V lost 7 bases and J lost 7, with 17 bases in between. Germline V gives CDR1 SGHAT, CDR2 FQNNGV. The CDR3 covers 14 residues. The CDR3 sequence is CASNTLSGRNEQFF. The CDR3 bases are TGTGCCAGCAACACCCTTTCGGGGAGAAATGAGCAGTTCTTC. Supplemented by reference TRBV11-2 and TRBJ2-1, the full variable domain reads EAGVAQSPRYKIIEKRQSVAFWCNPISGHATLYWYQQILGQGPKLLIQFQNNGVVDDSQLPKDRFSAERLKGVDSTLKIQPAKLEDSAVYLCASNTLSGRNEQFFGPGTRLTVL.

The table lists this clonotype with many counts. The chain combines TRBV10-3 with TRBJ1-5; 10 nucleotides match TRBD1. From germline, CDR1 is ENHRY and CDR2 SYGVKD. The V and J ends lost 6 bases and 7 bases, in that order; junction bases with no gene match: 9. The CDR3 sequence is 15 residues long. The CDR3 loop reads CAISPGTGEGQPQHF. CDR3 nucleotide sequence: TGTGCCATCAGCCCCGGGACAGGGGAAGGGCAGCCCCAGCATTTT.

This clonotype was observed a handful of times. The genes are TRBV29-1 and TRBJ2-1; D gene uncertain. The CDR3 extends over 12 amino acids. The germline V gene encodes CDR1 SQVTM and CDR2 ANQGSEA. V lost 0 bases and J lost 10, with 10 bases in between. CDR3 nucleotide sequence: TGCAGCGTTGAAGATCTGAGGCCAGAGCAGTTCTTC. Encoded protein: CSVEDLRPEQFF.

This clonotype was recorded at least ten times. CDR3 residues: CASRGVGIHEQYF. CDR3 sequence (DNA): TGTGCCAGCAGGGGAGTAGGGATCCACGAGCAGTACTTC. The chain joins TRBV2 to TRBJ2-7; maybe TRBD2 (5 bases). CDR1 is SNHLY, CDR2 FYNNEI, per germline. Trimming removed 6 bases at V and 5 bases at J, with 14 bases between. CDR3 length: 13 amino acids.

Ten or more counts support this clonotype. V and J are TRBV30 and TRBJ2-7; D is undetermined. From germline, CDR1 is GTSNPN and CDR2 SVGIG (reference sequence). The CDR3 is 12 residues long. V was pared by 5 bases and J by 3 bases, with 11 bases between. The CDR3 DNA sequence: TGTGCCTGGGGCCGGTTGGGCTACGAGCAGTACTTC. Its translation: CAWGRLGYEQYF.

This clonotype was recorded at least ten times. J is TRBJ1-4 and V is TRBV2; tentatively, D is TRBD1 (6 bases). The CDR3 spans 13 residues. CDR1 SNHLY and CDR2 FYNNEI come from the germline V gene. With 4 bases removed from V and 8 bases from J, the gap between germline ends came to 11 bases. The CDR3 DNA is TGTGCCAGCAGTGCAGGGGCGGACGAAAAACTGTTTTTT. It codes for CASSAGADEKLFF. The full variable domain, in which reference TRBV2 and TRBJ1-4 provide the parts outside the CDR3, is EPEVTQTPSHQVTQMGQEVILRCVPISNHLYFYWYRQILGQKVEFLVSFYNNEISEKSEIFDDQFSVERPDGSNFTLKIRSTKLEDSAMYFCASSAGADEKLFFGSGTQLSVL.